The clone carrying this T cell receptor (beta chain) was counted between two and nine times. The antigen is undetermined. The CDR3 totals 13 residues. In germline, CDR1 is SNHLY, CDR2 FYNNEI. Between the trimmed V and J ends, which lost 6 bases and 7 bases, there was a span of 13 bases. This sample is drawn from a study of T-cell memory formation after mild COVID-19. Study results and limitations: Some SARS-CoV-2-responding clones were already detected in memory before infection.

TCRdb reanalysed the 5' RACE reads using MiXCR and keeps one entry per CDR3 protein. Of roughly 500,000 distinct CDR3 sequences in the sample, 20% were seen once. The sequence was collected from an adult woman who had mild COVID-19 (a few samples of this study predate the infection). Cell type and time point are not known. The chain is built from TRBV2 and TRBJ1-5; D gene uncertain. Sequencing input: PBMCs or a T cell subset sorted from them (not recorded which). The CDR3 sequence: CASRASLGQPQHF. DNA of the CDR3: TGTGCCAGCAGGGCCAGTCTCGGGCAGCCCCAGCATTTT.